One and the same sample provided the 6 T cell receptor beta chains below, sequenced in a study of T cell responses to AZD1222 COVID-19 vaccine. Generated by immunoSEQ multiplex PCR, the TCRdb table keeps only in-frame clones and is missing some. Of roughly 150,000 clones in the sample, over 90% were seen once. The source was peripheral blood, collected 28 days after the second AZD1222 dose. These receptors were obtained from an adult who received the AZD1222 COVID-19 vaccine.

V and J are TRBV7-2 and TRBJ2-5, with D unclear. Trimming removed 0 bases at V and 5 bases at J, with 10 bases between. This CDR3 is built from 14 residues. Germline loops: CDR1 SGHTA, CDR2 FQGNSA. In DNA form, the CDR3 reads TGTGCCAGCAGCTTAGCAGGATTGGGGGAGACCCAGTACTTC. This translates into CASSLAGLGETQYF. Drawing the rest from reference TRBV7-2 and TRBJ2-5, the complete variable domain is GAGVSQSPSNKVTEKGKDVELRCDPISGHTALYWYRQSLGQGLEFLIYFQGNSAPDKSGLPSDRFSAERTGGSVSTLTIQRTQQEDSAVYLCASSLAGLGETQYFGPGTRLLVL.

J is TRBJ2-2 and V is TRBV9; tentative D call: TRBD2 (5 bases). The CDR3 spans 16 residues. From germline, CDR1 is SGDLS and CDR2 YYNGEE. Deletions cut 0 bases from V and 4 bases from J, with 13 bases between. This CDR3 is CASSVVPSRGTGELFF. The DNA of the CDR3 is TGTGCCAGCAGCGTAGTCCCTAGCCGTGGCACCGGGGAGCTGTTTTTT.

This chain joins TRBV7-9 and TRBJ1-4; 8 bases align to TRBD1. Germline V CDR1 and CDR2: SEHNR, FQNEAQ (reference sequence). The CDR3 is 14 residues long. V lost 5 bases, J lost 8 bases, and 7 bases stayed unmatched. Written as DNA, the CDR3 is TGTGCCAGCAGCCGAGGACAGGGCGGGGAAAAACTGTTTTTT. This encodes CASSRGQGGEKLFF.

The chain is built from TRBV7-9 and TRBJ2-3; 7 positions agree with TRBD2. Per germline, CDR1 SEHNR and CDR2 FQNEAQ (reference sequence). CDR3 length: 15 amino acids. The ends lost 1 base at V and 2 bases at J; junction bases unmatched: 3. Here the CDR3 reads CASSLDGRATDTQYF. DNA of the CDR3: TGTGCCAGCAGCTTAGATGGGAGGGCCACAGATACGCAGTATTTT.

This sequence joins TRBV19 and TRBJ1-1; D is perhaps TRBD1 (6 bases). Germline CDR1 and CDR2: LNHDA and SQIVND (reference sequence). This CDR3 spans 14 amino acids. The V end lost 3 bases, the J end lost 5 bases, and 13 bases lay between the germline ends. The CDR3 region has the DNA TGTGCCAGTAGTATCTACACAGGGAGAACTGAAGCTTTCTTT. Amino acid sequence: CASSIYTGRTEAFF. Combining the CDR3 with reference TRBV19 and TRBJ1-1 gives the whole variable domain DGGITQSPKYLFRKEGQNVTLSCEQNLNHDAMYWYRQDPGQGLRLIYYSQIVNDFQKGDIAEGYSVSREKKESFPLTVTSAQKNPTAFYLCASSIYTGRTEAFFGQGTRLTVV.

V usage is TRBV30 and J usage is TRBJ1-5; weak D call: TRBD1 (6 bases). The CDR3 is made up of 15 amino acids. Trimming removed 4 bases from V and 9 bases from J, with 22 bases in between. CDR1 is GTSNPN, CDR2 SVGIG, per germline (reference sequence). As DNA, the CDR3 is TGTGCCTGGACCCAAGGACGGACAGTCCCTGGGCCCCAGCATTTT. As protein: CAWTQGRTVPGPQHF.